The clone carrying this T cell receptor beta chain was detected once. Its cognate antigen is unknown. The data originate from a study of cytomegalovirus exposure and HLA in healthy donors. Study details: The 120 or so validation repertoires used a platform that matched the one used for the approximately 690 first-cohort repertoires, as a later analysis reported. Findings of the study overall: Subsequent analysis of the approximately 110 validation repertoires found a tendency for first-cohort TCR clusters to co-occur. With high specificity and sensitivity, the classifier reportedly diagnosed cytomegalovirus status.

Data came from immunoSEQ multiplex PCR; TCRdb stores just in-frame clones and leaves some out. The sample comprises about 97,000 clones, about 95% of which are singletons, and roughly 0.9% rests with the top ten. The germline V gene has CDR1 SGHTA and CDR2 FQGNSA. Trimming shortened V by 4 bases and J by 4 bases, and 12 bases separated the two germline ends. The CDR3 covers 14 residues. The clonotype was recovered from a woman aged 18-29 years in good health and CMV-seronegative. The sample comprised PBMCs. The chain uses TRBV7-2 and TRBJ2-3; no clear D gene. The CDR3 DNA is TGTGCCAGCAGCTCCCTTCCCCCGGCAGATACGCAGTATTTT. This translates into CASSSLPPADTQYF.